Listed here is a single T cell receptor beta chain. V dropped 1 base and J dropped 3 bases, with 4 bases sitting between them. The CDR3 has 13 amino acids. Germline-derived CDR1 and CDR2 are LGHDT and YNNKEL (reference sequence). This specimen comes from a study of blood T cell repertoires in COVID-19. Across the whole study: PBMCs, B-cell-depleted T cells, or T cells provided the cDNA or gDNA that made up the material.

The repertoire was sequenced with immunoSEQ multiplex PCR; TCRdb's copy has only in-frame clones and lacks some. Here the sample spans 150,000 to 200,000 clones, approximately 80% being singletons. Each participant's cohort was designated according to participant-reported clinical history. Recovery meant two consecutive negative NP/OP PCR tests, professional clearance, or resolved symptoms. Sequenced material: PBMCs or T cells enriched from blood (not recorded which). The chain uses TRBV3-1 (or the pseudogene TRBV3-2) and TRBJ1-5, with D uncertain. The TCR sequence derives from a man aged 45 to 65 who had recovered from COVID-19. The CDR3 loop reads CASSQVINQPQHF. CDR3 bases: TGTGCCAGCAGCCAAGTAATCAATCAGCCCCAGCATTTT.